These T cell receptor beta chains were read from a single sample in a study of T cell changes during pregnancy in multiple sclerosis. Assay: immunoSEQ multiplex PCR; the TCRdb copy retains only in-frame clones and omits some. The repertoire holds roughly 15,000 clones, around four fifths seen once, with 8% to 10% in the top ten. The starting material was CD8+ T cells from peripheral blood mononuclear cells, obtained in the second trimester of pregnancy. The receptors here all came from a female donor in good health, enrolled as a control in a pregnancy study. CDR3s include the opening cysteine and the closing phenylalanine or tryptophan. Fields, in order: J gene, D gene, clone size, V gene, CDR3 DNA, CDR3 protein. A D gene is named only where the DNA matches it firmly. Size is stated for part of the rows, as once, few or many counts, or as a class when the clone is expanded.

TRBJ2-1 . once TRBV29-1 TGCAGCGTTGTTGAGGACAATGAGCAGTTCTTC CSVVEDNEQFF
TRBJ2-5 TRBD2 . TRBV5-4 TGTGCCAGCAGCCCCGGGACTAGCGGGCAAGAGACCCAGTACTTC CASSPGTSGQETQYF
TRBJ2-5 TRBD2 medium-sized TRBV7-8 TGTGCCAGCAGCCCGACTAGCGTGGAGACCCAGTACTTC CASSPTSVETQYF
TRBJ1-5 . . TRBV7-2 TGTGCCAGCACCCTAAGGCCGGACGGGGGCAATCAGCCCCAGCATTTT CASTLRPDGGNQPQHF
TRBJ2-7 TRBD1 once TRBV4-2 TGTGCCAGCAGCCGACCGGGACAGGGCCTCTACGAGCAGTACTTC CASSRPGQGLYEQYF
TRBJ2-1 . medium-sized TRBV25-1 TGTGCCAGCACCCCTGGGGGCCATGAGCAGTTCTTC CASTPGGHEQFF
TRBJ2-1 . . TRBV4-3 TGCGCCAGCAGCCAAGATGGGGCTAATGAACAGTTCTTC CASSQDGANEQFF
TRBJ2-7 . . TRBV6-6 TGTGCCAGCAGTCCCCCCCCGCTAAGCTCCTACGAGCAGTACTTC CASSPPPLSSYEQYF
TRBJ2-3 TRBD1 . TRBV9 TGTGCCAGCAGCGCCGGGACAGACAGCACAGATACGCAGTATTTT CASSAGTDSTDTQYF
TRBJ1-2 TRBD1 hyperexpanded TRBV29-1 TGCAGCGTAGGACAGGGAGATCGTTCTTATGGCTACACCTTC CSVGQGDRSYGYTF
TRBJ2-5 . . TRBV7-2 TGTGCCAGCAGCTTATTCCGAGAGACCCAGTACTTC CASSLFRETQYF
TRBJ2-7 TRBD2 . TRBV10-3 TGTGCCATCAGTGAGAGTCAGAGGCGGGAGTTTTACGAGCAGTACTTC CAISESQRREFYEQYF
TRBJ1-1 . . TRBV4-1 TGCGCCAGCAGCCTGGGGGCCAGCAAAGCTTTCTTT CASSLGASKAFF
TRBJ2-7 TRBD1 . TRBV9 TGTGCCAGCAGCGATCCTCAAACCCGGGACAGGGGTCGCTACGAGCAGTACTTC CASSDPQTRDRGRYEQYF
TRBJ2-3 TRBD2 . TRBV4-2 TGTGCCAGCAGCCAAGGGGCGTCGCGGGGGGATGTAGATACGCAGTATTTT CASSQGASRGDVDTQYF
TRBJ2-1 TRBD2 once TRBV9 TGTGCCAGCAGCGGGTCACTAGCGGGGGCCTACAATGAGCAGTTCTTC CASSGSLAGAYNEQFF
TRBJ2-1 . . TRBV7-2 TGTGCCAGCAGCTTAGGTAGGCAGGCCTCCTACAATGAGCAGTTCTTC CASSLGRQASYNEQFF
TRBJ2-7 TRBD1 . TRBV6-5 TGTGCCACAGAGGACAGGGAAGCATACGAGCAGTACTTC CATEDREAYEQYF
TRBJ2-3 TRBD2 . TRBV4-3 TGCGCCAGCAGCCCCCGGGGGGGGATTGCAGATACGCAGTATTTT CASSPRGGIADTQYF
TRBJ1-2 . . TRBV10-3 TGTGCCATCAGCCCCCCAGACTCTAACTATGGCTACACCTTC CAISPPDSNYGYTF
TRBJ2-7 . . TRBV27 TGTGCCAGCAGTTTCAGTCAGGGCAACGAGCAGTACTTC CASSFSQGNEQYF
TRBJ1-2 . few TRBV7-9 TGTGCCAGCAGCCCTCCGGGGAACTATGGCTACACCTTC CASSPPGNYGYTF
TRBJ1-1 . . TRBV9 TGTGCCAGCAGCGTGACAGGTACGATGAACACTGAAGCTTTCTTT CASSVTGTMNTEAFF
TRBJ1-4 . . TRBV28 TGTGCCAGCAGTAGGTCGAGGGCTAGAGAAAAACTGTTTTTT CASSRSRAREKLFF
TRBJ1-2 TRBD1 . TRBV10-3 TGTGCCATCAGTAAGGACAGGGGCCGACGGTACTATGGCTACACCTTC CAISKDRGRRYYGYTF
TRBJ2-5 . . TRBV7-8 TGTGCCAGCAGCTGGGGAGAAGAGACCCAGTACTTC CASSWGEETQYF
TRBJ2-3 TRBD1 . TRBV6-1 TGTGCCAGCACCCAGGGGGCGGGGAGCACAGATACGCAGTATTTT CASTQGAGSTDTQYF
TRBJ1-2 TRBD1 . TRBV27 TGTGCCAGCAGTATGACAGGGAGCTATGGCTACACCTTC CASSMTGSYGYTF
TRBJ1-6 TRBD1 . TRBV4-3 TGCGCCAGCAGAGAAGGTACCGGGACAGAGAATTCACCCCTCCACTTT CASREGTGTENSPLHF
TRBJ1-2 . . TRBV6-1 TGTGCCAGCAGTGAAGGGGCGGGGGGCTATGGCTACACCTTC CASSEGAGGYGYTF
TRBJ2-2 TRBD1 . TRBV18 TGTGCCAGCTCACCCCGGACAGGAGACACCGGGGAGCTGTTTTTT CASSPRTGDTGELFF
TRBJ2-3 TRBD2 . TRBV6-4 TGTGCCAGCAGTATGACTAGCGGGGGCACAGATACGCAGTATTTT CASSMTSGGTDTQYF
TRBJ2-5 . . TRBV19 TGTGCCAGTAGTATCATGGGGGGAGGTGAGACCCAGTACTTC CASSIMGGGETQYF
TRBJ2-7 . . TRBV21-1 TGTGCCAGCAGCTCGAGTGGGGGCGCTTACGAGCAGTACTTC CASSSSGGAYEQYF
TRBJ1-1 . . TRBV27 TGTGCCAGCAGTTTTTGGGGGGGCACTGAAGCTTTCTTT CASSFWGGTEAFF